The text below deals with one T cell receptor (beta chain). Clones were sequenced by immunoSEQ multiplex PCR, and TCRdb holds only the in-frame ones, with some missing. The table has 20,000 to 25,000 clones, roughly 84% seen once; the top ten hold about 34%. This entry comes from a study of OX40 agonist ivuxolimab in advanced cancers. The CDR3 is 13 amino acids. Per the germline V gene, CDR1 is SEHNR and CDR2 is FQNEAQ (reference sequence). V gave up 1 base and J gave up 3 bases, with 7 bases separating them. The chain has TRBV7-9 and TRBJ2-7, with D perhaps matching TRBD2 (5 bases). The receptor was isolated from an adult with an advanced solid tumor such as melanoma, head and neck, liver or kidney cancer. The source was CD4+ or CD8+ T cells sorted from blood, collected in a trial of the OX40 agonist ivuxolimab. CDR3 protein: CASSLGGIYEQYF. DNA for the CDR3: TGTGCCAGCAGCTTAGGAGGGATCTACGAGCAGTACTTC.